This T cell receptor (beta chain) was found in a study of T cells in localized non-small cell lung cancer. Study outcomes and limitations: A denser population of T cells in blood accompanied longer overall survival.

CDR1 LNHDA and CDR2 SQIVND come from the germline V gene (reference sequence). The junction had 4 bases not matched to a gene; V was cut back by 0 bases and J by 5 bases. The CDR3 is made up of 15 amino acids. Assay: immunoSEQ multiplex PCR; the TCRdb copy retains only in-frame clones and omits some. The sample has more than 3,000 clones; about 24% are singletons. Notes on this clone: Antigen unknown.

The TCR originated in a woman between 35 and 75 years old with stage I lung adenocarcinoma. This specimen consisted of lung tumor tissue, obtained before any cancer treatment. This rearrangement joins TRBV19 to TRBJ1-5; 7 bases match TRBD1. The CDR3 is CASSIEDRRDQPQHF. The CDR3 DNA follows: TGTGCCAGTAGTATAGAGGACAGGAGGGATCAGCCCCAGCATTTT. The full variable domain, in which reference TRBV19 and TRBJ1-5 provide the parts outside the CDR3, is DGGITQSPKYLFRKEGQNVTLSCEQNLNHDAMYWYRQDPGQGLRLIYYSQIVNDFQKGDIAEGYSVSREKKESFPLTVTSAQKNPTAFYLCASSIEDRRDQPQHFGDGTRLSIL.